These 25 T cell receptor beta chains originate from one sample sequenced in a study of PD-1 blockade in classical Hodgkin lymphoma. Generated by immunoSEQ multiplex PCR, the TCRdb table keeps only in-frame clones and is missing some. The sample lists approximately 41,000 clones, roughly 65% occurring once. The time point denotes: cycle 4 day 1 (C4D1), after 6 weeks of nivolumab. Each patient experienced a relapse that followed autologous stem cell transplantation, and brentuximab vedotin exposure varied. The specimen was peripheral blood mononuclear cells (PBMCs), collected before the fourth cycle of nivolumab. Source of these receptors: a human donor with classical Hodgkin lymphoma.

This sequence joins TRBV6-5 and TRBJ2-1; 8 bases agree with TRBD1. Looked up from germline, CDR1 is MNHEY and CDR2 is SVGAGI. There are 15 residues in the CDR3. The junction had 5 bases not matched to a gene; V was cut back by 5 bases and J by 2 bases. The CDR3 DNA sequence: TGTGCCAGCAGTCTAGACAGGGGACCCTACAATGAGCAGTTCTTC. Translation: CASSLDRGPYNEQFF.

This sequence joins TRBV19 and TRBJ1-1, with 7 bases aligning to TRBD1. Germline V gene lookup returns CDR1 LNHDA and CDR2 SQIVND (reference sequence). The CDR3 is 12 residues long. CDR3 nucleotides: TGTGCTCTCTACAGGGGCAACACTGAAGCTTTCTTT. Amino acid sequence: CALYRGNTEAFF.

This clone has just a few counts. Other DNA sequences from this sample encode an identical CDR3 as well. This chain links TRBV4-3 with TRBJ1-3; D unresolved. The germline V and J ends were trimmed by 6 bases and 2 bases, with 14 bases remaining between them. The germline V gene has CDR1 LGHNA and CDR2 YSLEER. The CDR3 extends over 15 amino acids. The DNA for the CDR3 is TGCGCCAGCAGTCGAGACCGTGGGCCTGGAAACACCATATATTTT. This codes for CASSRDRGPGNTIYF.

The V gene is TRBV19, the J gene TRBJ1-5; D call uncertain. CDR1 is LNHDA and CDR2 is SQIVND in the germline V gene (reference sequence). This CDR3 has 14 amino acids. V lost 3 bases, J lost 6 bases, and 12 bases lay in between. The CDR3 loop is CASSIVGGPQPQHF. As DNA, the CDR3 is TGTGCCAGTAGTATCGTTGGTGGGCCTCAGCCCCAGCATTTT.

The chain recombines TRBV28 with TRBJ1-2; D is uncertain. There are 14 residues in the CDR3. CDR1 is MDHEN, CDR2 SYDVKM, per germline. V lost 3 bases, J lost 4 bases, and 12 bases lay in between. The CDR3 sequence: CASSFVPGRYGYTF. CDR3 bases: TGTGCCAGCAGTTTTGTCCCCGGGCGCTATGGCTACACCTTC.

This clone was recorded a few times. The V call is TRBV19, the J call TRBJ1-2, with TRBD1 as a possible D gene (6 bases). Germline V gives CDR1 LNHDA, CDR2 SQIVND (reference sequence). The CDR3 is 15 residues long. With 10 bases removed from V and 4 bases from J, the gap between germline ends came to 22 bases. The CDR3 loop is CATSGTLDIPYGYTF. As DNA, the CDR3 is TGTGCCACCTCCGGGACACTCGATATACCCTATGGCTACACCTTC.

The chain joins TRBV5-4 to TRBJ2-7, with 9 bases that match TRBD1. Germline V gene lookup returns CDR1 SGHNT and CDR2 YYREEE (reference sequence). J was trimmed by 1 base and V by 4 bases; bases with no gene match: 6. This CDR3 region has 15 residues. CDR3 DNA sequence: TGTGCCAGCAGCCAACGACAGGGGGTATCCTACGAGCAGTACTTC. Its protein product is CASSQRQGVSYEQYF.

This clone came up a few times. The chain is built from TRBV2 and TRBJ2-6; D may be TRBD2 (6 bases). Germline V gene sequence: CDR1 SNHLY, CDR2 FYNNEI. The CDR3 is 17 amino acids. Deletions cut 2 bases from V and 0 bases from J, with 11 bases between. The CDR3 DNA reads as TGTGCCAGCAGTGAAATGGGACTCAGCTCTGGGGCCAACGTCCTGACTTTC. It codes for CASSEMGLSSGANVLTF.

This clone was seen just once. The chain couples TRBV5-6 to TRBJ1-2; D not resolved. This CDR3 has 15 residues. The V gene lost 3 bases and the J gene lost 3 bases, with 15 bases spanning the gap. Germline-derived CDR1 and CDR2 are SGHDT and YYEEEE. CDR3 loop: CASSWSGGTDYGYTF. The DNA of the CDR3 is TGTGCCAGCAGCTGGTCGGGAGGAACGGACTATGGCTACACCTTC. The full variable domain, with the rest looked up from reference TRBV5-6 and TRBJ1-2, is DAGVTQSPTHLIKTRGQQVTLRCSPKSGHDTVSWYQQALGQGPQFIFQYYEEEERQRGNFPDRFSGHQFPNYSSELNVNALLLGDSALYLCASSWSGGTDYGYTFGSGTRLTVV.

The chain has TRBV5-1 and TRBJ2-3; weak D call: TRBD1 (5 bases). Germline lookup yields CDR1 SGHRS and CDR2 YFSETQ. This CDR3 spans 16 amino acids. Between the trimmed V and J ends, which lost 0 bases and 1 base, there was a span of 12 bases. The CDR3 is CASSLADGAGTDTQYF. The CDR3, as DNA: TGCGCCAGCAGCTTGGCCGATGGGGCGGGCACAGATACGCAGTATTTT.

This clone was counted a few times. The chain recombines TRBV2 with TRBJ2-2; D is unclear. Germline CDR1 is SNHLY and CDR2 is FYNNEI. The germline V and J ends were trimmed by 6 bases and 5 bases, with 13 bases remaining between them. The CDR3 length is 14 residues. The CDR3 coding sequence is TGTGCCAGCAGGAGAGTCGCGAGTACCGGGGAGCTGTTTTTT. This translates into CASRRVASTGELFF.

This clone appeared many times. This sequence joins TRBV25-1 and TRBJ2-7; 7 nucleotides match TRBD2. This CDR3 is built from 16 residues. V lost 1 base and J lost 6; bases outside the gene matches: 12. Germline CDR1 reads MGHDK; CDR2 reads SYGVNS. For the CDR3, the DNA is TGTGCCAGCAGTGAATTCGCGAGGTGGGAGGGTGGCGAGCAGTACTTC. This translates into CASSEFARWEGGEQYF.

This chain connects TRBV28 to TRBJ2-7; no definite D call. Germline V gene sequence: CDR1 MDHEN, CDR2 SYDVKM. Trimming took off 6 bases at V and 6 bases at J, with 12 bases between the two ends. The CDR3 contains 12 residues. CDR3 DNA sequence: TGTGCCAGCAGCAGTATTGTGCCCGAGCAGTACTTC. Amino acid sequence: CASSSIVPEQYF.

The J gene is TRBJ1-6, the V gene TRBV6-1, with no clear D. The germline gives CDR1 MNHNS, CDR2 SASEGT. The CDR3 consists of 15 residues. The V end lost 6 bases, the J end lost 0 bases, and 9 bases lay between the germline ends. The CDR3 coding sequence is TGTGCCAGCAGCGGACGCAGCTCCTATAATTCACCCCTCCACTTT. Protein sequence: CASSGRSSYNSPLHF.

This rearrangement joins TRBV5-6 to TRBJ2-3, with D perhaps TRBD1 (6 bases). Germline V gene data show CDR1 as SGHDT and CDR2 as YYEEEE. The V end lost 3 bases, the J end lost 0 bases, and 14 bases lay between the germline ends. This CDR3 is built from 16 residues. The CDR3 sequence is CASSWTGTRSTDTQYF. In DNA form, the CDR3 reads TGTGCCAGCAGCTGGACGGGGACAAGGAGCACAGATACGCAGTATTTT.

This sequence joins TRBV9 and TRBJ2-5, with D perhaps being TRBD1 or TRBD2 (5 bases each). CDR1 and CDR2 from the germline V gene are SGDLS and YYNGEE. The CDR3 has 14 amino acids. Trimming removed 3 bases from V and 1 base from J, with 10 bases in between. The CDR3 region is CASSGDGSQETQYF. CDR3 in DNA: TGTGCCAGCAGCGGGGACGGCAGCCAAGAGACCCAGTACTTC. The entire variable domain, with the rest obtained from reference TRBV9 and TRBJ2-5, is as follows: DSGVTQTPKHLITATGQRVTLRCSPRSGDLSVYWYQQSLDQGLQFLIQYYNGEERAKGNILERFSAQQFPDLHSELNLSSLELGDSALYFCASSGDGSQETQYFGPGTRLLVL.

The V gene is TRBV19, the J gene TRBJ1-1; no firm D call. The germline gives CDR1 LNHDA, CDR2 SQIVND (reference sequence). V shed 1 base and J shed 3 bases, with 6 bases lying between them. CDR3 length: 13 amino acids. CDR3 in DNA: TGTGCCAGTAGTATAGGGGTATACACTGAAGCTTTCTTT. As protein: CASSIGVYTEAFF.

This clone was observed once. The chain uses TRBV5-1 and TRBJ1-4, with D perhaps matching TRBD1 (5 bases). The CDR3 runs to 17 residues. Germline V gives CDR1 SGHRS, CDR2 YFSETQ. The V gene lost 0 bases and the J gene lost 2 bases, with 14 bases spanning the gap. The chain's CDR3 is CASSLGGRGGTNEKLFF. The CDR3 DNA sequence: TGCGCCAGCAGCTTGGGGGGCCGCGGAGGGACTAATGAAAAACTGTTTTTT.

This clone was recorded at least ten times. The chain recombines TRBV28 with TRBJ2-7; D might be TRBD1 (5 bases). The CDR3 covers 13 residues. V shed 5 bases and J shed 11 bases, with 19 bases lying between them. Germline V gene sequence: CDR1 MDHEN, CDR2 SYDVKM. The CDR3 region is CASSPIGQPLEYF. CDR3 coding DNA: TGTGCCAGCAGTCCCATCGGACAACCCCTAGAGTACTTC.

V gene TRBV6-6 combines with J gene TRBJ2-1, with 10 bases matching TRBD2. CDR1 and CDR2 (germline): MNHNY, SVGAGI (reference sequence). The CDR3 has 15 amino acids. V lost 2 bases, J lost 7 bases, and 5 bases stayed unmatched. DNA for the CDR3: TGTGCCAGCAGTTACGTGGCTAGCGGGAGAAATGAGCAGTTCTTC. It is translated as CASSYVASGRNEQFF.

This chain uses TRBV5-6 with TRBJ1-5; 7 bases line up with TRBD1. Germline CDR1 and CDR2: SGHDT and YYEEEE. V shed 1 base, J shed 7 bases, and the junction held 11 bases outside the gene matches. This CDR3 region has 16 residues. The CDR3: CASSLWDQGVGQPQHF. In DNA form, the CDR3 reads TGTGCCAGCAGCTTGTGGGATCAGGGGGTCGGACAGCCCCAGCATTTT.

This sequence joins TRBV11-1 and TRBJ2-1; 7 nucleotides agree with TRBD2. The V gene end was trimmed by 4 bases and the J gene end by 4 bases; junction bases not matched to a gene: 10. Germline V gene sequence: CDR1 SGHAT, CDR2 FQDESV (reference sequence). The CDR3 has 16 residues. The CDR3 sequence: CASSSVGGVNYNEQFF. The CDR3 DNA reads TGTGCCAGCAGCTCTGTGGGGGGGGTTAATTACAATGAGCAGTTCTTC.

The rearrangement joins TRBV7-9 to TRBJ2-2; unclear D gene. Looked up from germline, CDR1 is SEHNR and CDR2 is FQNEAQ (reference sequence). This CDR3 comprises 14 residues. V was clipped by 5 bases and J by 9 bases, with 16 bases between them. CDR3 loop: CASSPDVILWELFF. In nucleotides, the CDR3 is TGTGCCAGCAGCCCAGACGTCATCCTATGGGAGCTGTTTTTT.

This rearrangement joins TRBV9 to TRBJ2-3; D call uncertain. The CDR3 contains 15 residues. The V and J ends lost 4 bases and 0 bases respectively, with 12 bases between them. The V gene's germline CDR1 is SGDLS and CDR2 YYNGEE. DNA for the CDR3: TGTGCCAGCAGCTCCGACACCCCGAGCACAGATACGCAGTATTTT. Amino acid sequence: CASSSDTPSTDTQYF.

The chain couples TRBV19 to TRBJ2-3; TRBD2 matches at 7 bases. CDR1 and CDR2 from the germline V gene are LNHDA and SQIVND (reference sequence). This CDR3 region has 14 residues. V shed 1 base and J 4 bases; nucleotides not matched to a gene: 2. Here the CDR3 reads CASSIGLAADTQYF. DNA of the CDR3: TGTGCCAGTAGTATAGGACTAGCAGCAGATACGCAGTATTTT.